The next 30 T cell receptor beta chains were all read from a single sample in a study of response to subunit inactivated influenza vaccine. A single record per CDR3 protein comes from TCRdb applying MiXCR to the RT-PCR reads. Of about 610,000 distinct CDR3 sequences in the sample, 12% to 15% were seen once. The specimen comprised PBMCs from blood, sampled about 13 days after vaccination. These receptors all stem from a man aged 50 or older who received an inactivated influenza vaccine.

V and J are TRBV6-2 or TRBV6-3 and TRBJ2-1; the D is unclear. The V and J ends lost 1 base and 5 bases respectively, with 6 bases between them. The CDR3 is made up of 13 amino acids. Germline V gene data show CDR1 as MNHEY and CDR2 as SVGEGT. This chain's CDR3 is CASSYWKNNEQFF. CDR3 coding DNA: TGTGCCAGCAGTTACTGGAAAAACAATGAGCAGTTCTTC.

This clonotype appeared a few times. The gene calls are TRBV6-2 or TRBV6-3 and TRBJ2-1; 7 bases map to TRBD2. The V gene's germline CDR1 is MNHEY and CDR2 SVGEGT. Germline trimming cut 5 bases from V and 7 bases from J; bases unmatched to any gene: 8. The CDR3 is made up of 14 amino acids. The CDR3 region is CASSNGLGTNEQFF. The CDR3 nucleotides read TGTGCCAGCAGTAACGGACTAGGGACGAATGAGCAGTTCTTC.

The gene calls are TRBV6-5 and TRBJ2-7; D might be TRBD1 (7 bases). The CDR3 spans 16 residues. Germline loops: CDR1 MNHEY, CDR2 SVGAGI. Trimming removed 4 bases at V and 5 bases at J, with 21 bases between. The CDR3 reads CASSLREQGRRDEQYF. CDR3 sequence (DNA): TGTGCCAGCAGTTTAAGGGAACAGGGGAGGCGGGACGAGCAGTACTTC.

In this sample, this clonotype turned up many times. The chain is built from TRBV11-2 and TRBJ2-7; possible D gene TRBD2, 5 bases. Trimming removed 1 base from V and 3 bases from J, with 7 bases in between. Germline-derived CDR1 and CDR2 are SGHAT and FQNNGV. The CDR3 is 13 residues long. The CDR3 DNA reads TGTGCCAGCAGCTTAGGGGAGAGCTACGAGCAGTACTTC. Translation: CASSLGESYEQYF.

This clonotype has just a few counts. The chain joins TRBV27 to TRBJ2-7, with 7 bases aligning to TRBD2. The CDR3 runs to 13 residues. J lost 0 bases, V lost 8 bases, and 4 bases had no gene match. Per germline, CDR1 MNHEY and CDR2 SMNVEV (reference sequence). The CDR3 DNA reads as TGTGCCAGCCGGGGGGTTAGCTCCTACGAGCAGTACTTC. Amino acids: CASRGVSSYEQYF.

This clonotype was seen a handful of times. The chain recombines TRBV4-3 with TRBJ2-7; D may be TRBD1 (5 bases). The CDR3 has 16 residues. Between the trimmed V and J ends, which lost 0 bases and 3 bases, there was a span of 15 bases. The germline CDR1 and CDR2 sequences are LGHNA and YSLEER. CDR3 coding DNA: TGCGCCAGCAGCCAAGAGTCCGGACATAGGGTCTACGAGCAGTACTTC. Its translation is CASSQESGHRVYEQYF.

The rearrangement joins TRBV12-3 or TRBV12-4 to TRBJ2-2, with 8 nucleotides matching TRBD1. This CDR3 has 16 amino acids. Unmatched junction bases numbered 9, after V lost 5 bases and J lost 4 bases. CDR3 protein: CASSGTTGATTGELFF. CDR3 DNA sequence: TGTGCCAGCAGTGGAACGACAGGGGCGACCACCGGGGAGCTGTTTTTT.

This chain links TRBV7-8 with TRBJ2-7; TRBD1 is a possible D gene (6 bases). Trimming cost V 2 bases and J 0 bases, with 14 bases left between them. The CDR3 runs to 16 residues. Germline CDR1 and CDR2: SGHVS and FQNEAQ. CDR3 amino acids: CASSLQGKLASYEQYF. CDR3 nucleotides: TGTGCCAGCAGCTTACAGGGGAAATTGGCCTCCTACGAGCAGTACTTC.

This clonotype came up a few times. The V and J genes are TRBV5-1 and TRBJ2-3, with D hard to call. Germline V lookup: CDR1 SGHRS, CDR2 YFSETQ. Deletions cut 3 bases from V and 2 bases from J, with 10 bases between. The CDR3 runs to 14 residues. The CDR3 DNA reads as TGCGCCAGCAGCTCCATTCTCGACACAGATACGCAGTATTTT. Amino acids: CASSSILDTDTQYF.

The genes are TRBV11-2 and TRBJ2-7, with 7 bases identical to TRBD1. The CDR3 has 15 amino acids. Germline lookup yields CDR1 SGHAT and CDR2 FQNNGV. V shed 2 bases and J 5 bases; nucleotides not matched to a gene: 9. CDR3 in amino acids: CASSLTRDREHEQYF. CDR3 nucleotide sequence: TGTGCCAGCAGCTTAACCCGAGACAGGGAACACGAGCAGTACTTC. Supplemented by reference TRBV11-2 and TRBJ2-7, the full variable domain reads EAGVAQSPRYKIIEKRQSVAFWCNPISGHATLYWYQQILGQGPKLLIQFQNNGVVDDSQLPKDRFSAERLKGVDSTLKIQPAKLEDSAVYLCASSLTRDREHEQYFGPGTRLTVT.

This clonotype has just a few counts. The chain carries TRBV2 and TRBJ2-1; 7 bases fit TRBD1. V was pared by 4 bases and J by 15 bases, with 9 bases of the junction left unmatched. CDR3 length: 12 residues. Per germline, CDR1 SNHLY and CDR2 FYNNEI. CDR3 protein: CASSVGDRARFF. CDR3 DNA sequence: TGTGCCAGCAGTGTGGGAGACAGGGCTAGGTTCTTC.

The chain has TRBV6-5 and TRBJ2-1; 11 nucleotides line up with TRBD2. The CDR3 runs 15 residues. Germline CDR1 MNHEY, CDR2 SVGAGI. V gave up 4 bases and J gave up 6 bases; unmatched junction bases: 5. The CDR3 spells CASSSTSGGINEQFF. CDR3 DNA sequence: TGTGCCAGCAGTTCTACTAGCGGGGGTATCAATGAGCAGTTCTTC.

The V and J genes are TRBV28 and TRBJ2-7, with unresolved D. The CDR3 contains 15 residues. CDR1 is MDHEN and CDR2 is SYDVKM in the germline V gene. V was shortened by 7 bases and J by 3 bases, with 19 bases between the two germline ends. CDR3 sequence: CASKNLRSEVYEQYF. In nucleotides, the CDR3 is TGTGCCAGCAAGAACCTCCGGAGCGAGGTCTACGAGCAGTACTTC.

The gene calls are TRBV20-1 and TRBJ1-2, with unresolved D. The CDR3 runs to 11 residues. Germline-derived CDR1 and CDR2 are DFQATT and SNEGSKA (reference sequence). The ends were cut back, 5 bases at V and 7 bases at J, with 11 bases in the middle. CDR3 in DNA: TGCAGTGCTCCCCGGCCCGGTGGCTACACCTTC. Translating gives CSAPRPGGYTF.

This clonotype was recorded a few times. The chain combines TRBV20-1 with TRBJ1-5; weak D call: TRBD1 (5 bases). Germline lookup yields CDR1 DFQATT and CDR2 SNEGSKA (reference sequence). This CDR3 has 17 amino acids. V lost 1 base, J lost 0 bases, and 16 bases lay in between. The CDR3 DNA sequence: TGCAGTGCTAGAGTTAGGGCAGGGAGATATAGCAATCAGCCCCAGCATTTT. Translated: CSARVRAGRYSNQPQHF.

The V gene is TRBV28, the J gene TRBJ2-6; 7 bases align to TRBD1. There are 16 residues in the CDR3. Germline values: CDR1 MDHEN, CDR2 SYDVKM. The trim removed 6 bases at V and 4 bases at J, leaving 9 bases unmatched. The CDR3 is CASRSTGVGGANVLTF. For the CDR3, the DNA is TGTGCCAGCAGATCCACAGGGGTAGGGGGGGCCAACGTCCTGACTTTC.

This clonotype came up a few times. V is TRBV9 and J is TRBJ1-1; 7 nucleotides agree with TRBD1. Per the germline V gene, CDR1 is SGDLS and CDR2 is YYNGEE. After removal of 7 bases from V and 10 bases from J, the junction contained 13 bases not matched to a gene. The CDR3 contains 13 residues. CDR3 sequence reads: CASSLYRGRGAFF. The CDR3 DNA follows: TGTGCCAGCTCATTGTACAGGGGTAGAGGAGCTTTCTTT.

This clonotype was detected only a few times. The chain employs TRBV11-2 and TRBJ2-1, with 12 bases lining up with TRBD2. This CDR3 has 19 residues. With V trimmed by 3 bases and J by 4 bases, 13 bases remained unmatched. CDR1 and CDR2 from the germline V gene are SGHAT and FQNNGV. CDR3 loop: CASSFPRLAGVGAYNEQFF. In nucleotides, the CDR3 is TGTGCCAGCAGCTTCCCAAGACTAGCGGGAGTGGGGGCGTACAATGAGCAGTTCTTC.

The CDR3 loop reads CASMAEYEQYF. In DNA form, the CDR3 reads TGTGCCAGCATGGCCGAGTACGAGCAGTACTTC. The chain employs TRBV6-5 and TRBJ2-7, with no clear D. CDR3 size: 11 residues. Germline CDR1 and CDR2: MNHEY and SVGAGI. V gave up 7 bases and J gave up 4 bases, with 8 bases separating them.

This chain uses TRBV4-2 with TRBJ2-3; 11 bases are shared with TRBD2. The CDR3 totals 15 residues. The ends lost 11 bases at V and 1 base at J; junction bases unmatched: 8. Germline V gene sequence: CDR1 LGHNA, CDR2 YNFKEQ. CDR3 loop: CAVASGGKGTDTQYF. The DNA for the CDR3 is TGTGCCGTGGCTAGCGGGGGGAAGGGCACAGATACGCAGTATTTT.

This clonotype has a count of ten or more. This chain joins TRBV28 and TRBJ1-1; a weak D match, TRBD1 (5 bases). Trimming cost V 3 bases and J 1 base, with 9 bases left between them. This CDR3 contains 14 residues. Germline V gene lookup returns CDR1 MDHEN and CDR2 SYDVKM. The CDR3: CASSFPGTNTEAFF. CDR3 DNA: TGTGCCAGCAGTTTTCCTGGGACGAACACTGAAGCTTTCTTT.

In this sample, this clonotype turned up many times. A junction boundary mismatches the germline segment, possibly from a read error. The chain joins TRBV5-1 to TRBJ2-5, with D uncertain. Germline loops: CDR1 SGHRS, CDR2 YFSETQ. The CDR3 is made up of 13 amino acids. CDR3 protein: CASSFTGQETQYF. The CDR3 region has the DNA TGTGCCAGCAGCTTCACCGGGCAAGAGACCCAGTACTTC.

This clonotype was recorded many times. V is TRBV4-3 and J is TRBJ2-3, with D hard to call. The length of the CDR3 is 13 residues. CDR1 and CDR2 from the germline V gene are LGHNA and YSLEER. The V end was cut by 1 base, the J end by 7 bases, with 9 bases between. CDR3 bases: TGCGCCAGCAGCCAAGGGCCGGAGAATACGCAGTATTTT. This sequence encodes CASSQGPENTQYF.

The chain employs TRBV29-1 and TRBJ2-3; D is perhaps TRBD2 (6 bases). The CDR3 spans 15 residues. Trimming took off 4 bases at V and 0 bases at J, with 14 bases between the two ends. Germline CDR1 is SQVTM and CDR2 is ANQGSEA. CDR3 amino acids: CSVVGGVYSTDTQYF. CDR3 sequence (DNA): TGCAGCGTTGTAGGAGGGGTCTATAGCACAGATACGCAGTATTTT.

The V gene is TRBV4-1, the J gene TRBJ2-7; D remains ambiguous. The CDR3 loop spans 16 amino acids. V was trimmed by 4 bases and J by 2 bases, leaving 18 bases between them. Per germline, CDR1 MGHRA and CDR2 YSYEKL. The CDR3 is CASSLVSPPNPYEQYF. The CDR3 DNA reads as TGCGCCAGCAGCCTAGTCAGCCCGCCGAACCCCTACGAGCAGTACTTC.

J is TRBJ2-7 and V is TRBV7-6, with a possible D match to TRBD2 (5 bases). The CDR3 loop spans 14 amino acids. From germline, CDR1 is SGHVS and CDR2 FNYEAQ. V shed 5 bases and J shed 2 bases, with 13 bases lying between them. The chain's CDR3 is CASSPKRTPYEQYF. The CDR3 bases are TGTGCCAGCAGCCCTAAGCGGACTCCCTACGAGCAGTACTTC.

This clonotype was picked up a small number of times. The CDR3 loop is CSVGRDREQYF. DNA of the CDR3: TGCAGCGTTGGAAGGGACCGCGAGCAGTACTTC. This chain joins TRBV29-1 and TRBJ2-7; D is possibly TRBD1 or TRBD2 (5 bases each). V was cut by 4 bases and J by 6 bases, with 10 bases left in between. The CDR3 is made up of 11 amino acids. From germline, CDR1 is SQVTM and CDR2 ANQGSEA.

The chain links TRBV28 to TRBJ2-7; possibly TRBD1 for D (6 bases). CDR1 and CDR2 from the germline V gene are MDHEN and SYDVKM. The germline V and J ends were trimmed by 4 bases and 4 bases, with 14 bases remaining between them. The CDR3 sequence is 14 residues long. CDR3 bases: TGTGCCAGCAGTTATATAGGGACACTATACGAGCAGTACTTC. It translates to CASSYIGTLYEQYF.

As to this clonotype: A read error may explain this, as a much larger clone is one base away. This CDR3 is CASRGYRILGYTF. The CDR3 bases are TGTGCCAGCAGGGGGTACAGGATACTTGGCTACACCTTC. The V call is TRBV7-9, the J call TRBJ1-2, with D possibly being TRBD1 (5 bases). The germline gives CDR1 SEHNR, CDR2 FQNEAQ (reference sequence). Between the trimmed V and J ends, which lost 6 bases and 7 bases, there was a span of 15 bases. This CDR3 has 13 amino acids.

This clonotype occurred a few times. CDR3 in amino acids: CASGTTSGGFNEQFF. The CDR3 DNA reads TGCGCCAGCGGAACGACTAGCGGGGGGTTCAATGAGCAGTTCTTC. This chain connects TRBV4-1 to TRBJ2-1, with 13 bases identical to TRBD2. Germline lookup yields CDR1 MGHRA and CDR2 YSYEKL. CDR3 length: 15 amino acids. V was clipped by 8 bases and J by 6 bases; unmatched bases: 7.